This note documents a single T cell receptor beta chain sequence. What it recognizes is unknown. The iRepertoire nested amplicon-rescue multiplex PCR amplified TCR alpha and beta CDR3s from RNA. Input was roughly 85-400 ng of tissue mRNA or PBMC total RNA. TCRdb re-called the multiplex PCR reads through MiXCR, storing one row per CDR3 protein. The sample lists fewer than 55,000 distinct CDR3 sequences, 20% to 25% occurring once. These data belong to a study of glioma-infiltrating T cells. V dropped 6 bases and J dropped 2 bases, with 15 bases sitting between them. Germline V lookup: CDR1 DFQATT, CDR2 SNEGSKA (reference sequence). The CDR3 covers 14 residues. Regarding the study as a whole: Non-neoplastic patients had below-expected tissue-blood divergence, while all gliomas exceeded expectation. CDR3 overlap between tissue and blood was very small.

The clonotype originates from a human donor with low-grade glioma or glioblastoma, undergoing nonglioma brain surgery, or in good health (not recorded which). Sequenced sample: glioma tissue, nonneoplastic brain tissue, or PBMCs (not recorded which). The chain carries TRBV20-1 and TRBJ2-3; D is perhaps TRBD1 (6 bases). The CDR3 sequence is CSAELGGTTDTQYF. Written as DNA, the CDR3 is TGCAGTGCCGAGCTAGGGGGTACCACAGATACGCAGTATTTT.